The 5 T cell receptor beta chains given below trace back to one sample, sequenced in a study of blood T cell repertoires in COVID-19. This table comes from immunoSEQ multiplex PCR, and its TCRdb copy is limited to in-frame clones, with some not included. The sample has about 89,000 clones, 80% seen once. Sequenced: peripheral blood. Receptor source: a woman older than 75 with acute or convalescent COVID-19.

The CDR3 sequence is CATSPRTLGNQPQHF. Here the CDR3 DNA reads TGTGCCACCTCCCCGAGGACACTTGGCAATCAGCCCCAGCATTTT. The chain uses TRBV6-5 and TRBJ1-5; D might be TRBD1 (5 bases). Trimming removed 10 bases from V and 2 bases from J, with 18 bases in between. In germline, CDR1 is MNHEY, CDR2 SVGAGI. CDR3 length: 15 residues.

The V gene is TRBV5-1, the J gene TRBJ2-6; D call uncertain. Trimming left V 0 bases short and J 0 bases short, with 7 bases between. Germline assignment: CDR1 SGHRS and CDR2 YFSETQ. The CDR3 sequence is 16 residues long. The CDR3 here is CASSLGADSGANVLTF. The CDR3 nucleotides read TGCGCCAGCAGCTTGGGGGCAGACTCTGGGGCCAACGTCCTGACTTTC.

The chain carries TRBV7-8 and TRBJ1-2; D not resolved. CDR1 SGHVS and CDR2 FQNEAQ come from the germline V gene. Trimming removed 1 base from V and 4 bases from J, with 13 bases in between. The CDR3 is 15 residues long. The CDR3 DNA reads TGTGCCAGCAGCTTAGTAACAAGCGACGCCTATGGCTACACCTTC. It yields the protein CASSLVTSDAYGYTF.

The V gene is TRBV9, the J gene TRBJ2-3; TRBD2 is a possible D gene (6 bases). Deletions cut 0 bases from V and 3 bases from J, with 8 bases between. CDR3 length: 14 amino acids. CDR1 and CDR2 from the germline V gene are SGDLS and YYNGEE. The CDR3 loop reads CASSVGGETDTQYF. CDR3 nucleotides: TGTGCCAGCAGCGTAGGCGGGGAGACAGATACGCAGTATTTT.

This chain connects TRBV11-2 to TRBJ2-2; 7 bases map to TRBD2. CDR3 length: 15 amino acids. CDR1 and CDR2 (germline): SGHAT, FQNNGV. The ends lost 3 bases at V and 6 bases at J; junction bases unmatched: 7. CDR3 nucleotide sequence: TGTGCCAGCAGCTTCCCGCGGGAGCGGCCCGGGGAGCTGTTTTTT. As protein: CASSFPRERPGELFF.